These 30 T cell receptor beta chains share one sample of origin, sequenced in a study of blood T cell repertoires in COVID-19. Only in-frame clones appear in the TCRdb table, and some are missing; sequencing was by immunoSEQ multiplex PCR. The profile shows 120,000 to 150,000 clones, around 81% of them singletons. The sample comprised peripheral blood. The receptors stem from a human donor in a cohort sampled during active COVID-19.

The chain employs TRBV30 and TRBJ2-3; D may be TRBD2 (5 bases). Germline values: CDR1 GTSNPN, CDR2 SVGIG (reference sequence). V shed 4 bases and J shed 0 bases, with 11 bases lying between them. This CDR3 has 14 residues. CDR3 DNA: TGTGCCTGGAAGGGAGTCTCTAGCACAGATACGCAGTATTTT. Translating gives CAWKGVSSTDTQYF.

This chain joins TRBV6-5 and TRBJ1-1; D perhaps matches TRBD1 (5 bases). The length of the CDR3 is 15 residues. The germline V gene has CDR1 MNHEY and CDR2 SVGAGI. Trimming pared 2 bases from V and 1 base from J, leaving 11 bases between. The CDR3 sequence: CASSYGRQPNTEAFF. CDR3 DNA sequence: TGTGCCAGCAGTTACGGAAGACAGCCGAACACTGAAGCTTTCTTT.

The V call is TRBV5-1, the J call TRBJ2-1, with a tentative D call TRBD2 (6 bases). V lost 0 bases, J lost 5 bases, and 12 bases lay in between. The CDR3 consists of 15 residues. Looked up from germline, CDR1 is SGHRS and CDR2 is YFSETQ. Written as DNA, the CDR3 is TGCGCCAGCAGCTTGGAACTAGCTGATCACAATGAGCAGTTCTTC. Translated, it gives CASSLELADHNEQFF.

This clone was picked up one time. The genes are TRBV4-1 and TRBJ2-3; TRBD2 aligns across 9 bases. This CDR3 comprises 17 residues. The V gene end was trimmed by 1 base and the J gene end by 5 bases; junction bases not matched to a gene: 10. Germline V CDR1 and CDR2: MGHRA, YSYEKL. The CDR3 loop is CASSQGGGIAGEDTQYF. The CDR3 nucleotides are TGCGCCAGCAGCCAAGGGGGGGGTATAGCGGGAGAAGATACGCAGTATTTT.

The rearrangement joins TRBV27 to TRBJ2-1; maybe TRBD2 (6 bases). The CDR3 covers 15 residues. Germline V gene data show CDR1 as MNHEY and CDR2 as SMNVEV (reference sequence). The germline V and J ends were trimmed by 5 bases and 9 bases, with 20 bases remaining between them. CDR3 DNA sequence: TGTGCCAGCAGTCCCCGGGGAGGTGGACGGGGTGAGCAGTTCTTC. Protein product: CASSPRGGGRGEQFF.

J is TRBJ2-7 and V is TRBV2; 11 bases agree with TRBD1. The CDR3 consists of 15 residues. CDR1 and CDR2 from the germline V gene are SNHLY and FYNNEI. The V segment lost 10 bases and the J segment 6 bases; nucleotides outside the gene matches: 14. The CDR3 loop is CATKQLGTGGREQYF. The CDR3 nucleotides are TGTGCCACCAAGCAACTAGGGACAGGGGGTCGCGAGCAGTACTTC.

This chain uses TRBV7-9 with TRBJ2-1; D gene uncertain. The germline V and J ends were trimmed by 1 base and 2 bases, with 3 bases remaining between them. This CDR3 comprises 13 residues. Germline V CDR1 and CDR2: SEHNR, FQNEAQ (reference sequence). The CDR3 coding sequence is TGTGCCAGCAGCTTAGACACCTACAATGAGCAGTTCTTC. This sequence encodes CASSLDTYNEQFF.

The table lists this clone with a few counts. The chain joins TRBV2 to TRBJ2-3; no clear D. V lost 6 bases, J lost 0 bases, and 16 bases lay in between. The CDR3 totals 16 residues. Germline V CDR1 and CDR2: SNHLY, FYNNEI. CDR3 in DNA: TGTGCCAGCAGCTTTAGTTCCGATCATAGCACAGATACGCAGTATTTT. It yields the protein CASSFSSDHSTDTQYF. The full variable domain, in which reference TRBV2 and TRBJ2-3 provide the parts outside the CDR3, is EPEVTQTPSHQVTQMGQEVILRCVPISNHLYFYWYRQILGQKVEFLVSFYNNEISEKSEIFDDQFSVERPDGSNFTLKIRSTKLEDSAMYFCASSFSSDHSTDTQYFGPGTRLTVL.

The genes are TRBV15 and TRBJ1-1, with 9 bases aligning to TRBD1. This CDR3 is 14 amino acids long. Unmatched junction bases numbered 0, after V lost 0 bases and J lost 4 bases. From germline, CDR1 is LNHNV and CDR2 YYDKDF (reference sequence). The CDR3 DNA follows: TGTGCCACCAGCAGAGAGGGACAGGGCACTGAAGCTTTCTTT. The encoded protein is CATSREGQGTEAFF.

The chain uses TRBV27 and TRBJ2-7, with 7 bases that match TRBD2. Germline CDR1 MNHEY, CDR2 SMNVEV (reference sequence). This CDR3 contains 12 residues. J gave up 7 bases and V 2 bases, and 2 bases lay outside the gene matches. Here the CDR3 reads CASSLRGGEQYF. As DNA, the CDR3 is TGTGCCAGCAGTTTAAGGGGAGGGGAGCAGTACTTC.

The chain joins TRBV28 to TRBJ2-2, with a weak D call TRBD1 (7 bases). Trimming removed 7 bases at V and 3 bases at J, with 15 bases between. Germline CDR1 MDHEN, CDR2 SYDVKM. This CDR3 has 15 residues. The chain's CDR3 is CASTLGGGDTGELFF. DNA for the CDR3: TGTGCCAGCACCTTAGGAGGGGGCGACACCGGGGAGCTGTTTTTT.

This chain links TRBV7-3 with TRBJ2-1; D possibly corresponds to TRBD1 (5 bases). CDR1 and CDR2 (germline): SGHTA, FQGTGA. V gave up 3 bases and J gave up 5 bases, with 11 bases separating them. The CDR3 length is 14 residues. The CDR3 bases are TGTGCCAGCAGCTTCGCTGGGGCCCACAATGAGCAGTTCTTC. Protein product: CASSFAGAHNEQFF.

CDR3 loop: CASSLAQGTGGRRNIQYF. The CDR3 DNA reads as TGTGCCAGCAGCTTAGCTCAAGGGACAGGAGGGCGGAGAAACATTCAGTACTTC. The chain combines TRBV7-9 with TRBJ2-4; 8 nucleotides align to TRBD1. The CDR3 is 18 residues long. V was clipped by 0 bases and J by 6 bases; unmatched bases: 13. Germline lookup yields CDR1 SEHNR and CDR2 FQNEAQ (reference sequence).

A single count supports this clone. The J gene is TRBJ1-2, the V gene TRBV28; D not resolved. Germline V gives CDR1 MDHEN, CDR2 SYDVKM. V was shortened by 3 bases and J by 2 bases, with 10 bases between the two germline ends. This CDR3 contains 14 residues. The CDR3 nucleotides are TGTGCCAGCAGTTTCAGTTGGCAGAACTATGGCTACACCTTC. Translated, it gives CASSFSWQNYGYTF.

This clone occurred a few times. The chain is built from TRBV25-1 and TRBJ1-4; 7 nucleotides agree with TRBD1. Germline-derived CDR1 and CDR2 are MGHDK and SYGVNS. V lost 6 bases and J lost 7; bases outside the gene matches: 14. The CDR3 loop spans 16 amino acids. CDR3 protein: CASSSGTGAASEKLFF. DNA of the CDR3: TGTGCCAGCAGCTCAGGAACAGGGGCAGCAAGTGAAAAACTGTTTTTT. The whole variable domain, filled in from reference TRBV25-1 and TRBJ1-4, reads EADIYQTPRYLVIGTGKKITLECSQTMGHDKMYWYQQDPGMELHLIHYSYGVNSTEKGDLSSESTVSRIRTEHFPLTLESARPSHTSQYLCASSSGTGAASEKLFFGSGTQLSVL.

V usage is TRBV7-9 and J usage is TRBJ1-1; no clear D gene. CDR1 SEHNR and CDR2 FQNEAQ come from the germline V gene (reference sequence). This CDR3 has 13 residues. Trimming took off 5 bases at V and 6 bases at J, with 13 bases between the two ends. CDR3 DNA sequence: TGTGCCAGCAGCCCCGGTCTTATGGCTGAAGCTTTCTTT. The encoded protein is CASSPGLMAEAFF.

The rearrangement links TRBV9 to TRBJ1-2, with TRBD1 matching 8 bases. Looked up from germline, CDR1 is SGDLS and CDR2 is YYNGEE. The CDR3 extends over 14 amino acids. V lost 3 bases to trimming and J lost 4 bases; unmatched junction nucleotides: 5. The DNA of the CDR3 is TGTGCCAGCAGCGGGGGGACAGGAACCTATGGCTACACCTTC. Encoded protein: CASSGGTGTYGYTF.

This sequence joins TRBV5-1 and TRBJ1-2, with D perhaps matching TRBD1 (5 bases). V was trimmed by 4 bases and J by 4 bases, leaving 17 bases between them. Germline V gives CDR1 SGHRS, CDR2 YFSETQ. The CDR3 consists of 15 residues. For the CDR3, the DNA is TGCGCCAGCAGCCCGACGCATGGGGGGAGCTATGGCTACACCTTC. Encoded protein: CASSPTHGGSYGYTF.

This chain links TRBV19 with TRBJ2-2; perhaps TRBD2 as D (6 bases). Trimming cost V 7 bases and J 8 bases, with 14 bases left between them. Germline loops: CDR1 LNHDA, CDR2 SQIVND (reference sequence). The CDR3 spans 13 residues. This chain's CDR3 is CASTGTPWGELFF. The CDR3 bases are TGTGCCAGTACTGGGACTCCTTGGGGGGAGCTGTTTTTT.

The V call is TRBV7-6, the J call TRBJ1-3; 10 positions match TRBD1. The V gene end was trimmed by 5 bases and the J gene end by 3 bases; junction bases not matched to a gene: 4. From germline, CDR1 is SGHVS and CDR2 FNYEAQ. The CDR3 consists of 15 residues. The CDR3, as DNA: TGTGCCAGCAGCCCCTGGACAGGGGGTGGAAACACCATATATTTT. The encoded protein is CASSPWTGGGNTIYF.

The chain carries TRBV28 and TRBJ2-7, with D tentatively TRBD1 (6 bases). V lost 6 bases to trimming and J lost 2 bases, with 14 bases between them. From germline, CDR1 is MDHEN and CDR2 SYDVKM. The CDR3 is made up of 14 amino acids. The CDR3 region is CASRTGQIPYEQYF. Written as DNA, the CDR3 is TGTGCCAGCAGGACCGGACAGATCCCCTACGAGCAGTACTTC.

The CDR3 DNA reads as TGTGCCACCAGCAGAGCAGCGGGAAGATATGAGCAGTTCTTC. This codes for CATSRAAGRYEQFF. The chain couples TRBV15 to TRBJ2-1; TRBD2 matches at 7 bases. There are 14 residues in the CDR3. Germline CDR1 and CDR2: LNHNV and YYDKDF (reference sequence). The V and J ends lost 1 base and 8 bases, in that order; junction bases with no gene match: 5.

The rearrangement joins TRBV9 to TRBJ2-5; 11 nucleotides align to TRBD2. Germline V gene sequence: CDR1 SGDLS, CDR2 YYNGEE. CDR3 length: 16 amino acids. V trimming: 3 bases; J trimming: 4 bases; junction bases outside the gene matches: 8. The CDR3 bases are TGTGCCAGCAGCGAGGGGAGGCTAGCGGGAGGAGAGACCCAGTACTTC. Protein: CASSEGRLAGGETQYF.

V gene TRBV6-1 combines with J gene TRBJ2-5; D perhaps matches TRBD2 (6 bases). V lost 1 base and J 2 bases, leaving 14 bases between the germline ends. The CDR3 extends over 16 amino acids. In germline, CDR1 is MNHNS, CDR2 SASEGT. CDR3 sequence reads: CASSEVGTSKQETQYF. The CDR3 nucleotides are TGTGCCAGCAGTGAAGTGGGGACTTCTAAACAAGAGACCCAGTACTTC.

The gene calls are TRBV18 and TRBJ2-7, with 11 bases that match TRBD2. Trimming removed 3 bases from V and 3 bases from J; junction bases left unmatched: 4. CDR1 is KGHSH and CDR2 is LQKENI in the germline V gene. The CDR3 totals 15 residues. CDR3 in DNA: TGTGCCAGCTCACCGGTAGCGGGGGGGATCTACGAGCAGTACTTC. It specifies CASSPVAGGIYEQYF.

The chain recombines TRBV6-5 with TRBJ1-2, with D tentatively TRBD1 (5 bases). The CDR3 is 13 residues long. The germline V gene has CDR1 MNHEY and CDR2 SVGAGI. Trimming took 6 bases from V and 4 from J, leaving 12 bases between them. The chain's CDR3 is CASSLTGGYGYTF. The CDR3 nucleotides read TGTGCCAGCAGCCTTACGGGGGGCTATGGCTACACCTTC.

The rearrangement uses TRBV24-1 and TRBJ1-4; D uncertain. CDR3 length: 16 residues. V lost 3 bases and J lost 8, with 18 bases in between. Germline assignment: CDR1 KGHDR and CDR2 SFDVKD. CDR3 in amino acids: CATSDPDPGREEKLFF. The CDR3 nucleotides read TGTGCCACCAGTGATCCGGACCCTGGGAGGGAGGAAAAACTGTTTTTT.

The genes are TRBV11-2 and TRBJ1-1; 7 bases map to TRBD1. CDR1 is SGHAT and CDR2 is FQNNGV in the germline V gene. J lost 3 bases, V lost 5 bases, and 15 bases had no gene match. CDR3 length: 17 residues. Written as DNA, the CDR3 is TGTGCCAGCAGCCTTAGGTACCTGTCAGGGGGGCACACTGAAGCTTTCTTT. Protein sequence: CASSLRYLSGGHTEAFF. The full variable domain, completed using reference TRBV11-2 and TRBJ1-1, is EAGVAQSPRYKIIEKRQSVAFWCNPISGHATLYWYQQILGQGPKLLIQFQNNGVVDDSQLPKDRFSAERLKGVDSTLKIQPAKLEDSAVYLCASSLRYLSGGHTEAFFGQGTRLTVV.

This chain connects TRBV4-2 to TRBJ1-2, with unresolved D. CDR1 is LGHNA, CDR2 YNFKEQ, per germline. The CDR3 is made up of 17 amino acids. The V and J ends lost 0 bases and 4 bases respectively, with 18 bases between them. CDR3 sequence (DNA): TGTGCCAGCAGCCAAGAACCCGCCCCGGGGTATAGCTATGGCTACACCTTC. Protein sequence: CASSQEPAPGYSYGYTF.

The chain has TRBV19 and TRBJ1-1; a weak D match, TRBD1 (5 bases). The ends were cut back, 6 bases at V and 6 bases at J, with 14 bases in the middle. Germline CDR1 and CDR2: LNHDA and SQIVND (reference sequence). The CDR3 extends over 13 amino acids. The CDR3 is CASSTITGAEAFF. The CDR3 nucleotides read TGTGCCAGTAGCACAATTACGGGGGCTGAAGCTTTCTTT.